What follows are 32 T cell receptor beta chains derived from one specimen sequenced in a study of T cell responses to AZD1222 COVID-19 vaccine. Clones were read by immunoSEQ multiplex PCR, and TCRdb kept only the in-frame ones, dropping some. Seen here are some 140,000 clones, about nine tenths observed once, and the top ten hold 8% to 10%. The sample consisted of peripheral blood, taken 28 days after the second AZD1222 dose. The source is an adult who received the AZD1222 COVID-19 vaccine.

In nucleotides, the CDR3 is TGTGCCAGCAGCCCGGGGGACGGAAGGAAGAACACTGAAGCTTTCTTT. It translates to CASSPGDGRKNTEAFF. The chain uses TRBV13 and TRBJ1-1, with D maybe TRBD1 (5 bases). V was clipped by 5 bases and J by 1 base, with 17 bases between them. Germline CDR1 is PRHDT and CDR2 is FYEKMQ (reference sequence). This CDR3 region has 16 residues.

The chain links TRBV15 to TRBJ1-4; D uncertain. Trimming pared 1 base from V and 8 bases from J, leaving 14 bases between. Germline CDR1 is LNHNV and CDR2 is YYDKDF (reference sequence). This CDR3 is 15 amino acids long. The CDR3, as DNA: TGTGCCACCAGCAGAGCCCGGGAATTTGGGGAAAAACTGTTTTTT. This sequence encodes CATSRAREFGEKLFF. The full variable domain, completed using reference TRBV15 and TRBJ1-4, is DAMVIQNPRYQVTQFGKPVTLSCSQTLNHNVMYWYQQKSSQAPKLLFHYYDKDFNNEADTPDNFQSRRPNTSFCFLDIRSPGLGDTAMYLCATSRAREFGEKLFFGSGTQLSVL.

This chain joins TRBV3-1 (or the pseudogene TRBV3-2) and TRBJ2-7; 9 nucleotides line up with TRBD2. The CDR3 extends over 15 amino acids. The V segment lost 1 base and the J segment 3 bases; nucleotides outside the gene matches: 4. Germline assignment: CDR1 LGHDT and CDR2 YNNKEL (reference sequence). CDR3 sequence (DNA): TGTGCCAGCAGCCAAGGAGCGGGAGGATTCTACGAGCAGTACTTC. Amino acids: CASSQGAGGFYEQYF.

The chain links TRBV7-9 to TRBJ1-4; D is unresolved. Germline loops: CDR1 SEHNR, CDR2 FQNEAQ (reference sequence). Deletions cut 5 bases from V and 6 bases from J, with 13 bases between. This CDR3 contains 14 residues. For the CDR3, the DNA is TGTGCCAGCAGCCTCGCCCGGGCCGATGAAAAACTGTTTTTT. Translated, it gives CASSLARADEKLFF.

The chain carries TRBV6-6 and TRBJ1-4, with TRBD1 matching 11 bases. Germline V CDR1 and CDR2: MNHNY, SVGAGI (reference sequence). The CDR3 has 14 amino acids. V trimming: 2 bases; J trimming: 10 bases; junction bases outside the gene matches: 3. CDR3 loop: CASSYGTGGGKLFF. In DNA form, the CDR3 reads TGTGCCAGCAGTTACGGGACAGGGGGGGGAAAACTGTTTTTT.

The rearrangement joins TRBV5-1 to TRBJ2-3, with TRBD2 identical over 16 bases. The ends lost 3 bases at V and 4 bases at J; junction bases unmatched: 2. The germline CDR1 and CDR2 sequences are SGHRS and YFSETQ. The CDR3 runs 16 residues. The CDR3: CASSSGLAGGPDTQYF. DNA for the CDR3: TGCGCCAGCAGCTCGGGACTAGCGGGGGGGCCAGATACGCAGTATTTT.

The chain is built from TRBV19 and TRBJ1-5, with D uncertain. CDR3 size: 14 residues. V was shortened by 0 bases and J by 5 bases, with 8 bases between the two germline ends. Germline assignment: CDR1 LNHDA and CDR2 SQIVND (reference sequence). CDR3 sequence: CASSIEEGDQPQHF. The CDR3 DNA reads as TGTGCCAGTAGTATAGAGGAGGGAGATCAGCCCCAGCATTTT.

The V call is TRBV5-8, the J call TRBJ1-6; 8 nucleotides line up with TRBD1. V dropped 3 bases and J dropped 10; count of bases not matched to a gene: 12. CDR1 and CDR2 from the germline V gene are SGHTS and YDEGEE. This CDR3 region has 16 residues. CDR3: CASSYLGQGEGSPLHF. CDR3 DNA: TGTGCCAGCAGCTACCTCGGACAGGGAGAAGGGTCACCCCTCCACTTT.

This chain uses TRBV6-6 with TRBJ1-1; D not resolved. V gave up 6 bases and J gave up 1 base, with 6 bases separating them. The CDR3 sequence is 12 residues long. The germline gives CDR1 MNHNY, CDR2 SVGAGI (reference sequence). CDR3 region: CASRWANTEAFF. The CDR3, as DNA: TGTGCCAGCAGGTGGGCGAACACTGAAGCTTTCTTT.

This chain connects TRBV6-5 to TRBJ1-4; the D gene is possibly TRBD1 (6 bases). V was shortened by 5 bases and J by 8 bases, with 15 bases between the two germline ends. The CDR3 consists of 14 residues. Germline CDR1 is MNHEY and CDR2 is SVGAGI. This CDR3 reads CASSKQGPREKLFF. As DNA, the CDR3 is TGTGCCAGCAGTAAACAGGGACCTAGGGAAAAACTGTTTTTT.

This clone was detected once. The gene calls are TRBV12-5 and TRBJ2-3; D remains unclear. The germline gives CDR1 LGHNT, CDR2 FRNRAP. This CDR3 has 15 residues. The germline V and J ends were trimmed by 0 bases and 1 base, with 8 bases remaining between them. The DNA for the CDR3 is TGTGCTAGTGGTTTGGTTAACCAGGGCACAGATACGCAGTATTTT. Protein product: CASGLVNQGTDTQYF.

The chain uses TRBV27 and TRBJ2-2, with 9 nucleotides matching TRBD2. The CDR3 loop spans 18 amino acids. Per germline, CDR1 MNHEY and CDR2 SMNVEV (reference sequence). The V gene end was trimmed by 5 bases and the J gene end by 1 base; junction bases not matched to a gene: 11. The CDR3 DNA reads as TGTGCCAGCAGTCCCCACCCCGGTAGCGGGGGGAACACCGGGGAGCTGTTTTTT. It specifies CASSPHPGSGGNTGELFF.

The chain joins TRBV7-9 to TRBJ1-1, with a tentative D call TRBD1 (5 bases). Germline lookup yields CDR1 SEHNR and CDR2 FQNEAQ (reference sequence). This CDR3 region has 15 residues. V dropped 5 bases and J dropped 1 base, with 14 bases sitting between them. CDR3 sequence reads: CASSRGGSPNTEAFF. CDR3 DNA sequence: TGTGCCAGCAGCCGGGGGGGTAGCCCGAACACTGAAGCTTTCTTT.

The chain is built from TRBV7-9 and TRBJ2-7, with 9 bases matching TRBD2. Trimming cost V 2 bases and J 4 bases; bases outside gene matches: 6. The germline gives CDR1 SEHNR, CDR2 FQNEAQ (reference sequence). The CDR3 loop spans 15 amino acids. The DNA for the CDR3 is TGTGCCAGCAGCTTAAGTAGCGGGAGAGGTTACGAGCAGTACTTC. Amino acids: CASSLSSGRGYEQYF.

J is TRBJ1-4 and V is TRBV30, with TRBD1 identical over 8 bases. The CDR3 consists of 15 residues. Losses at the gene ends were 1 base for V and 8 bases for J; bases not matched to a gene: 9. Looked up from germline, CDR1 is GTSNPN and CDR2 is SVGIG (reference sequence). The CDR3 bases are TGTGCCTGGAGTGAGCGGACAGGGTGGAAAGAAAAACTGTTTTTT. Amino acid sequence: CAWSERTGWKEKLFF.

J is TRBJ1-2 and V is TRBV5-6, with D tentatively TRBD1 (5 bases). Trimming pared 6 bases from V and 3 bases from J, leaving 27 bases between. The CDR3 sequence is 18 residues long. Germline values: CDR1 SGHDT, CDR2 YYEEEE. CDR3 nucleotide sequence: TGTGCCAGCACCTCCCCCGTTGGCTGGGGCCTTGGGGACTATGGCTACACCTTC. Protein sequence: CASTSPVGWGLGDYGYTF.

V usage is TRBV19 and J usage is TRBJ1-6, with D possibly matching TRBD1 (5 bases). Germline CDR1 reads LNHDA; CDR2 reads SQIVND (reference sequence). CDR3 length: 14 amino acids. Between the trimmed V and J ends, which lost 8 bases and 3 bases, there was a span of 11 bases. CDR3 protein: CASAQGYYNSPLHF. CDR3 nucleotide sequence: TGTGCCAGTGCTCAGGGTTACTATAATTCACCCCTCCACTTT.

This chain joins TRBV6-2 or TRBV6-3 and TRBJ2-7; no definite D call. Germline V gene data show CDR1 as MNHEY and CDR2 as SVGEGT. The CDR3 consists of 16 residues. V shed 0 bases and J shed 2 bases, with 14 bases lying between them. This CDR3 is CASSYSSATQTYEQYF. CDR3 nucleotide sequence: TGTGCCAGCAGTTACTCGTCGGCGACTCAGACCTACGAGCAGTACTTC.

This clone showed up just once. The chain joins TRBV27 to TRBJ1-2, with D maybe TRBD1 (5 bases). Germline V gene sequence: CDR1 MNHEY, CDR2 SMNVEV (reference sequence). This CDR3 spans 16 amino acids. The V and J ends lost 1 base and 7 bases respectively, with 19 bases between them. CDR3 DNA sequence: TGTGCCAGCAGTTTATATGGGAGGCAGGAGGGGTTTGGCTACACCTTC. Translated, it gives CASSLYGRQEGFGYTF.

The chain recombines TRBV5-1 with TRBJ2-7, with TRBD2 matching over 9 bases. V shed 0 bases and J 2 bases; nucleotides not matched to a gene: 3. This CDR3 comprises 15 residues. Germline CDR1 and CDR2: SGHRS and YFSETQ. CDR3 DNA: TGCGCCAGCAGCTTGGCGACTAGCGGACCCTACGAGCAGTACTTC. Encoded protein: CASSLATSGPYEQYF. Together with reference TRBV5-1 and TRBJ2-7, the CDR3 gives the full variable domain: KAGVTQTPRYLIKTRGQQVTLSCSPISGHRSVSWYQQTPGQGLQFLFEYFSETQRNKGNFPGRFSGRQFSNSRSEMNVSTLELGDSALYLCASSLATSGPYEQYFGPGTRLTVT.

The CDR3 here is CASSRQLSNTEAFF. The CDR3 nucleotides read TGTGCCAGCAGTAGACAGTTATCGAACACTGAAGCTTTCTTT. This sequence joins TRBV2 and TRBJ1-1; D is possibly TRBD1 (5 bases). The CDR3 contains 14 residues. The ends were cut back, 5 bases at V and 1 base at J, with 11 bases in the middle. Per the germline V gene, CDR1 is SNHLY and CDR2 is FYNNEI.

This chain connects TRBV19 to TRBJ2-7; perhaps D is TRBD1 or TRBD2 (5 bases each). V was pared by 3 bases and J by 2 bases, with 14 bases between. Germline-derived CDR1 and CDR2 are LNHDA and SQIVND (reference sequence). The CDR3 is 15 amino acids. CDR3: CASSISSQGPYEQYF. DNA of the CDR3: TGTGCCAGTAGTATTTCTAGCCAGGGCCCCTACGAGCAGTACTTC. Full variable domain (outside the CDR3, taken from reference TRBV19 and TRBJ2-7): DGGITQSPKYLFRKEGQNVTLSCEQNLNHDAMYWYRQDPGQGLRLIYYSQIVNDFQKGDIAEGYSVSREKKESFPLTVTSAQKNPTAFYLCASSISSQGPYEQYFGPGTRLTVT.

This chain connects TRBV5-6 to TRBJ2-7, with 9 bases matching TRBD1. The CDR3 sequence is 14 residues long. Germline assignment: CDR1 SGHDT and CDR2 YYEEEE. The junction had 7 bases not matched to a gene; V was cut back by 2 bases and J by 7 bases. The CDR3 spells CASSFGTGHYEQYF. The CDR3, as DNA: TGTGCCAGCAGCTTTGGGACAGGGCACTATGAGCAGTACTTC.

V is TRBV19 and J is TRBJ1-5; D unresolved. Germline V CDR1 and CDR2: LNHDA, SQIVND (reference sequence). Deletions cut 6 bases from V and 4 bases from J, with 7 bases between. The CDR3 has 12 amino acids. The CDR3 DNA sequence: TGTGCCAGTAGCACTTGGAATCAGCCCCAGCATTTT. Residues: CASSTWNQPQHF.

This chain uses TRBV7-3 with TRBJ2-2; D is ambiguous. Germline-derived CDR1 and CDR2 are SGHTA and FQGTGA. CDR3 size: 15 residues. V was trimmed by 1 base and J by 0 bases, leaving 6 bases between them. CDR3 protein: CASSLSLPNTGELFF. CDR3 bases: TGTGCCAGCAGCTTAAGCCTACCGAACACCGGGGAGCTGTTTTTT. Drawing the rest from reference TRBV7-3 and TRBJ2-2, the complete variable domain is GAGVSQTPSNKVTEKGKYVELRCDPISGHTALYWYRQSLGQGPEFLIYFQGTGAADDSGLPNDRFFAVRPEGSVSTLKIQRTERGDSAVYLCASSLSLPNTGELFFGEGSRLTVL.

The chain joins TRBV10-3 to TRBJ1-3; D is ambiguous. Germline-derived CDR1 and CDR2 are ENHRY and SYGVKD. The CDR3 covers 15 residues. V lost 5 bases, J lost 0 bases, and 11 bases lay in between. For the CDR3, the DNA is TGTGCCATCAGTCCAACGGGGAGCTCTGGAAACACCATATATTTT. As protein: CAISPTGSSGNTIYF.

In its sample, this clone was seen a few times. In nucleotides, the CDR3 is TGTGCCAGCAGCCAACCATCGGCGACCCAGTACTTC. It encodes CASSQPSATQYF. This chain joins TRBV3-1 (or the pseudogene TRBV3-2) and TRBJ2-5; no definite D call. Germline assignment: CDR1 LGHDT and CDR2 YNNKEL (reference sequence). V lost 2 bases, J lost 7 bases, and 8 bases lay in between. This CDR3 contains 12 residues.

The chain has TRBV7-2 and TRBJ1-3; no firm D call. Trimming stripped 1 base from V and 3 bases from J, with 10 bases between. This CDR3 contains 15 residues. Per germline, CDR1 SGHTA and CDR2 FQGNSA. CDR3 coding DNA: TGTGCCAGCAGCTTAGATTCCGGGGATGGAAACACCATATATTTT. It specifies CASSLDSGDGNTIYF.

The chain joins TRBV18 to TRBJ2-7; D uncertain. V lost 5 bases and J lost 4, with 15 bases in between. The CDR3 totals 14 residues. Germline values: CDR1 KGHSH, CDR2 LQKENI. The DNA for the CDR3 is TGTGCCAGCTCAGGGCCCAGCAAAGTGTACGAGCAGTACTTC. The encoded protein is CASSGPSKVYEQYF.

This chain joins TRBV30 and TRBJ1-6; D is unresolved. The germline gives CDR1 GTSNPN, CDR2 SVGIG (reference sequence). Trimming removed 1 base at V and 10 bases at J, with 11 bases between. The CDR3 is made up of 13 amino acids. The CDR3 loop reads CAWSENFESPLHF. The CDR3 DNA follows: TGTGCCTGGAGTGAGAACTTTGAATCACCCCTCCACTTT.

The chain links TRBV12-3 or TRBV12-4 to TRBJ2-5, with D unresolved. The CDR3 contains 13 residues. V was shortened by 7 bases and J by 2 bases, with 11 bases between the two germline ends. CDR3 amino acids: CASNARIQETQYF. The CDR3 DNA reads TGTGCCAGCAATGCGCGTATTCAAGAGACCCAGTACTTC.

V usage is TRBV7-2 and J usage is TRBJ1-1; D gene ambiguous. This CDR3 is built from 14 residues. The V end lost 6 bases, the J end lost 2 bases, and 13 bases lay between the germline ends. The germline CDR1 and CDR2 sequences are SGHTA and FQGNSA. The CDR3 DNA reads TGTGCCAGCAGTCCACGTAGGGATAACACTGAAGCTTTCTTT. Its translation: CASSPRRDNTEAFF.